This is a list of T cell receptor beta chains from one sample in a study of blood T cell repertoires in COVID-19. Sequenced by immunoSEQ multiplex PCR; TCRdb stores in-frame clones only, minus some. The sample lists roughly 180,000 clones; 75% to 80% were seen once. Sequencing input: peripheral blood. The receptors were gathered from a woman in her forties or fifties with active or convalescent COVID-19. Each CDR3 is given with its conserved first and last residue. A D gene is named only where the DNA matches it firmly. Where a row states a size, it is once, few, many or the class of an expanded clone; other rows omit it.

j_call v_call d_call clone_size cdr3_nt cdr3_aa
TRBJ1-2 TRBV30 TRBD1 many TGTGCCTGGAGCCGGGACAGGGGCGGGTATGGCTACACCTTC CAWSRDRGGYGYTF
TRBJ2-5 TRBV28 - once TGTGCCAGCAGGAAGACAGCCTGGCCAGAGACCCAGTACTTC CASRKTAWPETQYF
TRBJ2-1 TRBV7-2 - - TGTGCCAGCAGCGCTGACAGGCTTTCCTACAATGAGCAGTTCTTC CASSADRLSYNEQFF
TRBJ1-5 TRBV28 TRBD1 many TGTGCCAGCAGGGGACAGTTCGATCAGCCCCAGCATTTT CASRGQFDQPQHF
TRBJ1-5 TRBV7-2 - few TGTGCCAGCAGCTTAGTGGGGGGGCGCGGCAATCAGCCCCAGCATTTT CASSLVGGRGNQPQHF
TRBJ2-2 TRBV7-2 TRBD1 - TGTGCCAGCAGCTTAGCACAGGGGGCTCGGACCGGGGAGCTGTTTTTT CASSLAQGARTGELFF
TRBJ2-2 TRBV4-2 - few TGTGCCAGCAGCCAAGTAGGGGGGGGCCTCAACACCGGGGAGCTGTTTTTT CASSQVGGGLNTGELFF
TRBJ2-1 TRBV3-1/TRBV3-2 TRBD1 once TGTGCCAGCAGCCAACCCGGCGGGACAGGGTTCGGTGAGCAGTTCTTC CASSQPGGTGFGEQFF
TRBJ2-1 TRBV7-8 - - TGTGCCAGCAGCTTAGGCAGGGGCTCCTACAATGAGCAGTTCTTC CASSLGRGSYNEQFF
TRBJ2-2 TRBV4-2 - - TGTGCCAGCAGCCGAGGGTCGAACACCGGGGAGCTGTTTTTT CASSRGSNTGELFF
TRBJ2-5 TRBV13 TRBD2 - TGTGCCAGCAGCTCCGGACTAGCGGGAATGGGGACCCAGTACTTC CASSSGLAGMGTQYF
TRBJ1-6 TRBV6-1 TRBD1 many TGTGCCAGCAGTGCACAGGCAGGGGGTGGGACTTTTCCCCTCCACTTT CASSAQAGGGTFPLHF
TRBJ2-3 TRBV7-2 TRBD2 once TGTGCCAGCAGCTTAGCGTTGGCTAGCGGGGGTGATACGCAGTATTTT CASSLALASGGDTQYF
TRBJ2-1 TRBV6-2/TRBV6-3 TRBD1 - TGTGCCAGCAGCAAAATCGACAGGGGTCGAAGCTCCTACAATGAGCAGTTCTTC CASSKIDRGRSSYNEQFF
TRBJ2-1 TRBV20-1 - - TGCAGTGCTGGGCCCCGCGGGGGCGTGTTCTTC CSAGPRGGVFF
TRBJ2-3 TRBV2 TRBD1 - TGTGCCAAAAACGGACAGGGGAAATTGGATACGCAGTATTTT CAKNGQGKLDTQYF
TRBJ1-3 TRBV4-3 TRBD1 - TGCGCCAGCAGCCAAGGACAGGGGAGCTCTGGAAACACCATATATTTT CASSQGQGSSGNTIYF
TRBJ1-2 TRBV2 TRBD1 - TGTGCCAGCAGGGACAGGGATTCCTATGGCTACACCTTC CASRDRDSYGYTF
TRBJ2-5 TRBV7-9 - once TGTGCCAGCAGCTTTAGGACGGGGGAGACCCAGTACTTC CASSFRTGETQYF
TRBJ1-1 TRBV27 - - TGTGCCAGCAGTTTACCGGGACTCAGGAGGGGTTGGACTGAAGCTTTCTTT CASSLPGLRRGWTEAFF
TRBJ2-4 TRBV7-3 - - TGTGCCAGCAGTAGACGGACAAATCTAGCCAAAAACATTCAGTACTTC CASSRRTNLAKNIQYF
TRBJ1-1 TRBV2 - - TGTGCCAGTAGGAAGGAGGCGAACACTGAAGCTTTCTTT CASRKEANTEAFF
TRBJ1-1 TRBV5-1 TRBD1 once TGCGCCAGCAAGGAGGGGGCAATGAACACTGAAGCTTTCTTT CASKEGAMNTEAFF
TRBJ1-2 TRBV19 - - TGTGCCAGTAGTCGGGGGGACTATGGCTACACCTTC CASSRGDYGYTF
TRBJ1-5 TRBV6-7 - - TGTGCCAGAGACGGCAGGGTTACCCATAGCAATCAGCCCCAGCATTTT CARDGRVTHSNQPQHF
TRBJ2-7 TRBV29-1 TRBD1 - TGCAGCGTCCGGACAGGGGGATTCTACGAGCAGTACTTC CSVRTGGFYEQYF
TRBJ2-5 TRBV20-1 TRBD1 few TGCAGTGGACAGGGGCAAGAGACCCAGTACTTC CSGQGQETQYF
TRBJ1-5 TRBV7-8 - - TGTGCCAGCAGCAAAGTGGGGAGGGTCCCTAATCAGCCCCAGCATTTT CASSKVGRVPNQPQHF
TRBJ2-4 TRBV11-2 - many TGTGCCAGCAGCTTGGACACTAGCCACCCTGCCAAAAACATTCAGTACTTC CASSLDTSHPAKNIQYF
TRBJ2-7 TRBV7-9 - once TGTGCCAGCAGCTACACTCCGGGGGGGGACAGTCTCGCCTACGAGCAGTACTTC CASSYTPGGDSLAYEQYF
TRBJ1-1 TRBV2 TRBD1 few TGTGCCAGCACCCCCTTCACAGGGGGAGGCACTGAAGCTTTCTTT CASTPFTGGGTEAFF
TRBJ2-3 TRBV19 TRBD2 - TGTGCCAGTACCGGACTAGCGGGAGCCCCAGATACGCAGTATTTT CASTGLAGAPDTQYF
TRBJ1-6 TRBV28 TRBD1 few TGTGCCAGCAGTTTAAAGGGGGCAATGGGTAGCTCACCCCTCCACTTT CASSLKGAMGSSPLHF
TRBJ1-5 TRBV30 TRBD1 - TGTGCCTGGACCCAGGGGGAAAATCAGCCCCAGCATTTT CAWTQGENQPQHF
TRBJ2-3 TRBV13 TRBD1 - TGTGCCAGCAGCCGAGGGGGCAGCACAGATACGCAGTATTTT CASSRGGSTDTQYF
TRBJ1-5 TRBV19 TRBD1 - TGTGCCAGTACTCCGACAGGGGTGGAGAATCAGCCCCAGCATTTT CASTPTGVENQPQHF